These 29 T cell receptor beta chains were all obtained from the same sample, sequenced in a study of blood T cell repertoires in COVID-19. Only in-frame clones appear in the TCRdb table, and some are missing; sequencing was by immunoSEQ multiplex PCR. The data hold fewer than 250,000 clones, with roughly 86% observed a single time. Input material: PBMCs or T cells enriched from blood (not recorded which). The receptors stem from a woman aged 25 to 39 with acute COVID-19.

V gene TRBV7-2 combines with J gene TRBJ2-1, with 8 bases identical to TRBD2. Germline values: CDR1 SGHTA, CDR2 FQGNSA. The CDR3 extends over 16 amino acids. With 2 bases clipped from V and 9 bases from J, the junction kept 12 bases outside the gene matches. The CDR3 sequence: CASSLTSRGVRSEQFF. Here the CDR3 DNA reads TGTGCCAGCAGCTTAACTTCGCGGGGGGTACGCAGTGAGCAGTTCTTC.

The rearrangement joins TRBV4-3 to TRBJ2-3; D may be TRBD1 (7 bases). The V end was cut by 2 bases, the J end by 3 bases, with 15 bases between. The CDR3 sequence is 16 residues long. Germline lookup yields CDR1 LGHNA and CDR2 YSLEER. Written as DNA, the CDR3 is TGCGCCAGCAGCCAAAACAGGGGAGGCGTTACAGATACGCAGTATTTT. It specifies CASSQNRGGVTDTQYF.

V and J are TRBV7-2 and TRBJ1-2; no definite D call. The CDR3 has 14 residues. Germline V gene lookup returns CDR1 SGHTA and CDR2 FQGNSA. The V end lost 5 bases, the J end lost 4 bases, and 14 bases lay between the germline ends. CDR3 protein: CASSADGATYGYTF. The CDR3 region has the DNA TGTGCCAGCAGCGCCGATGGAGCAACCTATGGCTACACCTTC.

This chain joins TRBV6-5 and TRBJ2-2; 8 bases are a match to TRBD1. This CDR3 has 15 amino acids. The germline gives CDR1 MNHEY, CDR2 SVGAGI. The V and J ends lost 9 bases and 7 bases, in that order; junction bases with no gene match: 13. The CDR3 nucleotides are TGTGCCAGTAAAATCGGACAGGGAAGGATCGGGGAGCTGTTTTTT. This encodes CASKIGQGRIGELFF.

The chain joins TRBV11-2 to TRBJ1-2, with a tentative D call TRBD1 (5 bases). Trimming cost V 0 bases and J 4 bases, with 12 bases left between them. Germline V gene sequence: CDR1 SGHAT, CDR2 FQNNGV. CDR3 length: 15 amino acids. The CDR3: CASSLDYGGAYGYTF. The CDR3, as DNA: TGTGCCAGCAGCTTAGATTACGGAGGGGCCTATGGCTACACCTTC.

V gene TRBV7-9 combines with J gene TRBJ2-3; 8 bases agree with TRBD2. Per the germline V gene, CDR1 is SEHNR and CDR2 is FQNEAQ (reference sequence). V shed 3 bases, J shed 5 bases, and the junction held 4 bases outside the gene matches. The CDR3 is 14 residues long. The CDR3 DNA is TGTGCCAGCAGCTTCGGGGGGGCCATAGATACGCAGTATTTT. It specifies CASSFGGAIDTQYF.

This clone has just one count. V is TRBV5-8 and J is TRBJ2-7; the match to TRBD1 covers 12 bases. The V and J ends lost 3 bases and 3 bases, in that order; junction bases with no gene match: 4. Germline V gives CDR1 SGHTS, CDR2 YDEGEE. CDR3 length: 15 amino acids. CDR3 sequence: CASSSGTGGLYEQYF. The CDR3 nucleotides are TGTGCCAGCAGCTCGGGGACAGGGGGCCTCTACGAGCAGTACTTC.

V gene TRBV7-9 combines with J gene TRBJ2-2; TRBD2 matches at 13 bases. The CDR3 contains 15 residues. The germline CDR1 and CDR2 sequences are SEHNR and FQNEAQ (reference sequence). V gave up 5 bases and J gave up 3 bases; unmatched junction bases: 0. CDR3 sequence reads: CASSTSGGDTGELFF. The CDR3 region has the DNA TGTGCCAGCAGCACTAGCGGGGGGGACACCGGGGAGCTGTTTTTT.

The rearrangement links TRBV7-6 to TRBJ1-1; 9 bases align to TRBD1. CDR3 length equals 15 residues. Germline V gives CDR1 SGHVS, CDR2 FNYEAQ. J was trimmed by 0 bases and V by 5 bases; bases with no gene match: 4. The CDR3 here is CASSRGQGLNTEAFF. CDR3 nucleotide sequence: TGTGCCAGCAGCCGGGGACAGGGCCTGAACACTGAAGCTTTCTTT. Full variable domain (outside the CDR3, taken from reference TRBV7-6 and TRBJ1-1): GAGVSQSPRYKVTKRGQDVALRCDPISGHVSLYWYRQALGQGPEFLTYFNYEAQQDKSGLPNDRFSAERPEGSISTLTIQRTEQRDSAMYRCASSRGQGLNTEAFFGQGTRLTVV.

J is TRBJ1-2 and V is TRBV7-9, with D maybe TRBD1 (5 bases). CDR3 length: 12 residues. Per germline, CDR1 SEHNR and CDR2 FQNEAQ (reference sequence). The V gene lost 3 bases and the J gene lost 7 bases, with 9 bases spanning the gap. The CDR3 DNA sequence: TGTGCCAGCAGCTTCCCGGGGGGTGGCTACACCTTC. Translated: CASSFPGGGYTF.

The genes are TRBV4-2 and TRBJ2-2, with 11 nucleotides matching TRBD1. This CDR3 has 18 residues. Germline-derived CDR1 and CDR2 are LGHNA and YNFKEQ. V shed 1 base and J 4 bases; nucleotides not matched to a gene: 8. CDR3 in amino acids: CASSQAQPGTGGTGELFF. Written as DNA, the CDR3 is TGTGCCAGCAGCCAAGCTCAGCCCGGGACAGGGGGCACCGGGGAGCTGTTTTTT.

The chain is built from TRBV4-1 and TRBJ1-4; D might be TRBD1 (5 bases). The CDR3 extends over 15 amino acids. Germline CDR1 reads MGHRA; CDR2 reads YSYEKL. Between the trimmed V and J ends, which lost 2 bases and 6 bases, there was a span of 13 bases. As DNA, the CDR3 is TGCGCCAGCAGCCAATTACGGCAGGGTGATGAAAAACTGTTTTTT. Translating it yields CASSQLRQGDEKLFF.

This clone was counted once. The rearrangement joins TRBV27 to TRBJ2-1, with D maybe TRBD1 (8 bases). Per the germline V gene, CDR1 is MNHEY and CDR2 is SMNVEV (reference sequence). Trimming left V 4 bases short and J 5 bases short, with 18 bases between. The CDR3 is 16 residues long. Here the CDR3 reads CASSYHRGGFDNEQFF. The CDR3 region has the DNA TGTGCCAGCAGTTACCACAGGGGGGGTTTCGACAATGAGCAGTTCTTC.

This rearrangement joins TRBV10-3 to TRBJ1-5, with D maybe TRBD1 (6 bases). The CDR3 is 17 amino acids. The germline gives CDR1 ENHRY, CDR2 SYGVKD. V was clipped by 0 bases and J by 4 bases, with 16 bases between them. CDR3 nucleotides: TGTGCCATCAGTGAGTCACAGGGAAAGGGTCGAAATCAGCCCCAGCATTTT. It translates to CAISESQGKGRNQPQHF.

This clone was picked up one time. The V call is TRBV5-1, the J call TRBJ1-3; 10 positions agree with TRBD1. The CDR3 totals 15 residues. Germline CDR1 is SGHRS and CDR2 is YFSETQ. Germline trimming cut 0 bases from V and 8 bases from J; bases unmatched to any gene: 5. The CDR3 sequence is CASSLGGQGRDTIYF. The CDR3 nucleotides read TGCGCCAGCAGCTTGGGGGGACAGGGGAGAGACACCATATATTTT.

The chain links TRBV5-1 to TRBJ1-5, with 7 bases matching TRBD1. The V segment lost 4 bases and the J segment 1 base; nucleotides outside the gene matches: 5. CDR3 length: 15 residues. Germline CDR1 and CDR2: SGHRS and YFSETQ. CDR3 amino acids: CASSPGQPSNQPQHF. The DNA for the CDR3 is TGCGCCAGCAGCCCGGGACAGCCAAGCAATCAGCCCCAGCATTTT.

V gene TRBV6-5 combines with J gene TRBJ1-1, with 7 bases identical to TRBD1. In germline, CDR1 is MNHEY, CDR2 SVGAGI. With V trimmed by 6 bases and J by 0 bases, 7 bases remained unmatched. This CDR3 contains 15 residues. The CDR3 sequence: CASSPLQGMNTEAFF. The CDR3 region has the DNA TGTGCCAGCAGCCCCTTACAGGGGATGAACACTGAAGCTTTCTTT.

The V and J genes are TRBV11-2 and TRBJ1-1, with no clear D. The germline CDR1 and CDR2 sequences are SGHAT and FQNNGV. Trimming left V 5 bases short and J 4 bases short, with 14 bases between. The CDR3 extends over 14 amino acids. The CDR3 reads CASSVLSASTEAFF. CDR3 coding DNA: TGTGCCAGCAGCGTATTAAGCGCTAGCACTGAAGCTTTCTTT.

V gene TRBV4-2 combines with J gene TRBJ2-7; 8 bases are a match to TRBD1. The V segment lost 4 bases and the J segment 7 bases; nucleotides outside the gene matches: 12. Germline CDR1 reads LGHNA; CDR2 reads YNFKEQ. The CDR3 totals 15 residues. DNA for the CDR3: TGTGCCAGCAGCCCCAGGGGGCTACCGGGGAATGAGCAGTACTTC. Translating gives CASSPRGLPGNEQYF.

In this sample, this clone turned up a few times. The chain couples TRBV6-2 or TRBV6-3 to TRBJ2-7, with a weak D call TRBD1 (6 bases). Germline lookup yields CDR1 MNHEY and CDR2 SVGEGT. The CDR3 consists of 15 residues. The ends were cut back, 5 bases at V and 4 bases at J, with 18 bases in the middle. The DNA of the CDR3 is TGTGCCAGCAGTAATCACAGGGTAGTGGGATACGAGCAGTACTTC. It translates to CASSNHRVVGYEQYF.

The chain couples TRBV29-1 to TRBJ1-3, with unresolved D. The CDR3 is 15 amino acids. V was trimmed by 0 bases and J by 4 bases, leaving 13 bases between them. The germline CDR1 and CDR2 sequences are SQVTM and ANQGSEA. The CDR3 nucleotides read TGCAGCGTTGAAGAGGTGCCAGGTTTAGGAAACACCATATATTTT. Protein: CSVEEVPGLGNTIYF.

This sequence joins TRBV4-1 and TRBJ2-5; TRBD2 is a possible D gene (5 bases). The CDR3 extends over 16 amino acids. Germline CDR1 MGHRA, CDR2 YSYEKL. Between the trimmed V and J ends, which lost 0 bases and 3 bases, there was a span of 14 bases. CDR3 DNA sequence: TGCGCCAGCAGCCAAGAGTTTATTGACGGGAAAGAGACCCAGTACTTC. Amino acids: CASSQEFIDGKETQYF.

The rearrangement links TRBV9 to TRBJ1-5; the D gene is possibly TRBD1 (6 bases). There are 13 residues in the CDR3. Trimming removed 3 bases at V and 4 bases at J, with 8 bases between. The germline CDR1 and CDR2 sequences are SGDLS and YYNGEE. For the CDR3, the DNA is TGTGCCAGCAGCGATCAGGGGAATCAGCCCCAGCATTTT. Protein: CASSDQGNQPQHF.

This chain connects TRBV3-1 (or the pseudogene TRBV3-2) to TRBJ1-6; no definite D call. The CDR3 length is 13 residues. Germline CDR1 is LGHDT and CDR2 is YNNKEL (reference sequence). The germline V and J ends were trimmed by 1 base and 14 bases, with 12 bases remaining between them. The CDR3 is CASSQAGPSALHF. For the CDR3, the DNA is TGTGCCAGCAGCCAAGCAGGTCCGTCGGCCCTCCACTTT.

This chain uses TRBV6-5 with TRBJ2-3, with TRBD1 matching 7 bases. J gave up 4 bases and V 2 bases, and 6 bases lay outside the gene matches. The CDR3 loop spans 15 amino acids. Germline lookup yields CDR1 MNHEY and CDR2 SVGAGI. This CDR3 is CASSYGDSYPDTQYF. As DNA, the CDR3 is TGTGCCAGCAGTTACGGGGACAGCTACCCAGATACGCAGTATTTT.

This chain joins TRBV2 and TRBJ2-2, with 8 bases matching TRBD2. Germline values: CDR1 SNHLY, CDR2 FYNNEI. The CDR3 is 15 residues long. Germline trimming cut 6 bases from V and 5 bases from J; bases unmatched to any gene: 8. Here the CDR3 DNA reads TGTGCCAGCAGGGTCGGGGGGGCCAGGACCGGGGAGCTGTTTTTT. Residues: CASRVGGARTGELFF.

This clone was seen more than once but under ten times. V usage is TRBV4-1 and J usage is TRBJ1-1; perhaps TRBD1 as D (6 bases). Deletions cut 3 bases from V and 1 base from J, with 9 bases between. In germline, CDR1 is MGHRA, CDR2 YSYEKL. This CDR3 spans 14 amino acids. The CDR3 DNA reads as TGCGCCAGCAGCCATGCCAGGGGGAACACTGAAGCTTTCTTT. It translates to CASSHARGNTEAFF.

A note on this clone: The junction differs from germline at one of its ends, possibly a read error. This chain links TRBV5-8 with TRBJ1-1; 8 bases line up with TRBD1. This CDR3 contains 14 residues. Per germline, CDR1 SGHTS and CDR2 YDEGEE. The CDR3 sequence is CASTLQGADTEAFF. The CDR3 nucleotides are TGTGCCAGCACCTTGCAGGGGGCAGACACTGAAGCTTTCTTT.

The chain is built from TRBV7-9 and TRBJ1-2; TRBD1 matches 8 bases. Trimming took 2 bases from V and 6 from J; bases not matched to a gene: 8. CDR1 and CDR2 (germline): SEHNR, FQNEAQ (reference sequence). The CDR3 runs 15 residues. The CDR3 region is CASSLNQGAGNGYTF. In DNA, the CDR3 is TGTGCCAGCAGCTTAAATCAGGGGGCGGGGAATGGCTACACCTTC.